Following are 10 T cell receptor beta chains from one sample sequenced in a study of cytomegalovirus exposure and HLA in healthy donors (dated 2017 in TCRdb). The library was obtained by the immunoSEQ multiplex PCR assay. The multiplex PCR relied on a mix of 60 forward primers for TCR Vbeta segments and 13 reverse primers for TCR Jbeta segments. Drawn from immuneACCESS, this table holds only the in-frame rearrangements with V and J called that TCRdb kept. Clones are partly lost; checked studies trace under half to an unresolved V gene and leave the rest unexplained. The sample table lists 110,000 to 150,000 clones, approximately 82% of them with a count of one. The top ten hold around a tenth of the sample. The specimen was PBMCs. The receptor source for this set is a woman aged 55-69 years in good health and CMV-seropositive.

V and J are TRBV30 and TRBJ1-3; possible D gene TRBD1, 6 bases. This CDR3 has 13 residues. V gave up 5 bases and J gave up 4 bases, with 12 bases separating them. Germline CDR1 reads GTSNPN; CDR2 reads SVGIG (reference sequence). CDR3 region: CAWDTGYGNTIYF. The CDR3, as DNA: TGTGCCTGGGACACAGGGTACGGAAACACCATATATTTT.

The gene calls are TRBV28 and TRBJ1-5; no definite D call. Per the germline V gene, CDR1 is MDHEN and CDR2 is SYDVKM. Trimming stripped 6 bases from V and 1 base from J, with 16 bases between. The CDR3 consists of 16 residues. CDR3 in amino acids: CASSPLRRRSNQPQHF. The DNA of the CDR3 is TGTGCCAGCAGCCCTCTGAGGAGACGAAGCAATCAGCCCCAGCATTTT.

In this sample, this clone turned up once. CDR3 amino acids: CASSRSGGNIQYF. The CDR3 DNA reads as TGTGCCAGCAGCCGGAGCGGGGGAAACATTCAGTACTTC. The chain recombines TRBV6-1 with TRBJ2-4, with TRBD2 identical over 8 bases. The CDR3 is 13 residues long. V lost 6 bases and J lost 6; bases outside the gene matches: 4. Germline CDR1 MNHNS, CDR2 SASEGT.

The rearrangement joins TRBV7-2 to TRBJ2-3; D is undetermined. The CDR3 sequence is 12 residues long. V was cut by 5 bases and J by 2 bases, with 5 bases left in between. Germline V gives CDR1 SGHTA, CDR2 FQGNSA. The CDR3 loop reads CASSPFTDTQYF. The CDR3 DNA reads TGTGCCAGCAGCCCTTTCACAGATACGCAGTATTTT.

This chain connects TRBV7-2 to TRBJ2-5, with 10 positions matching TRBD2. The J call may be incorrect, as the DNA end agrees better with TRBJ2-7. Looked up from germline, CDR1 is SGHTA and CDR2 is FQGNSA. CDR3 size: 14 residues. CDR3 coding DNA: TGTGCCAGCAGCTTATGGACTAGCGGATACGAGCAGTACTTC. Translation: CASSLWTSGYEQYF.

The chain links TRBV28 to TRBJ2-1, with 14 bases matching TRBD2. The junction had 14 bases not matched to a gene; V was cut back by 6 bases and J by 10 bases. The CDR3 is 17 amino acids. Germline V lookup: CDR1 MDHEN, CDR2 SYDVKM. CDR3 in DNA: TGTGCCAGCAGGGAACCTGGAGGGACTAGCGGGAGATACGAGCAGTTCTTC. Translation gives CASREPGGTSGRYEQFF.

The J gene is TRBJ2-7, the V gene TRBV6-1; the match to TRBD1 covers 7 bases. V trimming: 4 bases; J trimming: 4 bases; junction bases outside the gene matches: 10. The germline gives CDR1 MNHNS, CDR2 SASEGT. There are 15 residues in the CDR3. This chain's CDR3 is CASSGWKGALYEQYF. CDR3 sequence (DNA): TGTGCCAGCAGTGGCTGGAAGGGGGCATTGTACGAGCAGTACTTC.

The genes are TRBV7-8 and TRBJ1-5, with D unresolved. CDR1 SGHVS and CDR2 FQNEAQ come from the germline V gene. This CDR3 is built from 15 residues. V dropped 3 bases and J dropped 3 bases, with 12 bases sitting between them. The CDR3 protein is CASSFGPGNNQPQHF. In nucleotides, the CDR3 is TGTGCCAGCAGCTTCGGCCCCGGGAACAATCAGCCCCAGCATTTT.

This chain joins TRBV29-1 and TRBJ2-3; D ambiguous. V lost 4 bases and J lost 2, with 7 bases in between. The CDR3 runs 12 residues. CDR1 SQVTM and CDR2 ANQGSEA come from the germline V gene. The CDR3 spells CSVGEATDTQYF. The CDR3 region has the DNA TGCAGCGTTGGCGAAGCCACAGATACGCAGTATTTT.

This clone came up a few times. J is TRBJ1-1 and V is TRBV5-4; perhaps TRBD1 as D (5 bases). The germline V gene has CDR1 SGHNT and CDR2 YYREEE (reference sequence). Trimming stripped 0 bases from V and 1 base from J, with 13 bases between. The CDR3 has 16 amino acids. The CDR3 bases are TGTGCCAGCAGCTTGGCCGTTGGGGGGAGGAACACTGAAGCTTTCTTT. Amino acids: CASSLAVGGRNTEAFF.